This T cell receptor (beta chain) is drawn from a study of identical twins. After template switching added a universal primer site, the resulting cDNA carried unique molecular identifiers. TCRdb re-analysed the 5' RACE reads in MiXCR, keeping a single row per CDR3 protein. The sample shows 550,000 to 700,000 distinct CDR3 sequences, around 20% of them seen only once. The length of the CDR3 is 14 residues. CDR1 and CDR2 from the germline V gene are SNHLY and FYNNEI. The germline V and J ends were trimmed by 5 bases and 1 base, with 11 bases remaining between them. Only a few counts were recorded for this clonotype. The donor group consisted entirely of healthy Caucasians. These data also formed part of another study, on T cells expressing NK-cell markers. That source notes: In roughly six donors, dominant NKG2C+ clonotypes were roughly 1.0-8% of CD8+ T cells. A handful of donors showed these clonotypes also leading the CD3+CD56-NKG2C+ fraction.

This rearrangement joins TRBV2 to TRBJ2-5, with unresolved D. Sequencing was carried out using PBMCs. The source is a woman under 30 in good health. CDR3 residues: CASSMRQTQETQYF. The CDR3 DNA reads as TGTGCCAGCAGTATGCGGCAGACCCAAGAGACCCAGTACTTC.